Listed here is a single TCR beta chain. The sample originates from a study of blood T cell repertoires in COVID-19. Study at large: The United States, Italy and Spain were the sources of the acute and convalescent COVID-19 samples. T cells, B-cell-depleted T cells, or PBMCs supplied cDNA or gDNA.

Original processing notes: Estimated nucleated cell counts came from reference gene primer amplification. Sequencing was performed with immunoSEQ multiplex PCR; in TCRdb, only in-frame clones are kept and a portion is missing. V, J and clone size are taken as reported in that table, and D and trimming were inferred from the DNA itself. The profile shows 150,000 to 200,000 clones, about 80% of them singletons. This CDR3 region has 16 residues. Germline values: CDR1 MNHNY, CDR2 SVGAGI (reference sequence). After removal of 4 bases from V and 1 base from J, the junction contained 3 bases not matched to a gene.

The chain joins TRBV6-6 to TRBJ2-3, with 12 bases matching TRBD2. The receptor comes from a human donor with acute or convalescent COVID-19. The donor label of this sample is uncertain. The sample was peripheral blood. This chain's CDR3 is CASSSWTSGGTDTQYF. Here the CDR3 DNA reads TGTGCCAGCAGTTCCTGGACTAGCGGGGGCACAGATACGCAGTATTTT.